The clone carrying this T cell receptor (beta chain) came up a few times. Its antigen is undetermined. The CDR3 covers 13 residues. The germline gives CDR1 SGHAT, CDR2 FQNNGV. V was clipped by 0 bases and J by 6 bases, with 6 bases between them. This record belongs to a study of T-cell reconstitution after alpha-beta-depleted transplantation in children. The study, taken as a whole, reports: By about two months after transplant, alpha-beta T cells reportedly arose from several hundred graft clones that had expanded. From newly produced T cells came most of the T-cell counts and diversity one year after transplant.

Researchers prepared the TCRbeta library using unique molecular identifiers, the study reports. TCRdb ran MiXCR on the PCR reads and lists one entry per CDR3 protein. This table holds about 900,000 distinct CDR3 sequences, about 26% found once. The chain couples TRBV11-2 to TRBJ2-1; the D is unclear. Sample: PBMCs, mostly from graft donor cells, taken 360 days after TCRalphabeta/CD19-depleted stem cell transplant. This TCR came from a boy under two years old who had a stem cell transplant for SCID, so the T cells may come from the graft donor. CDR3 DNA sequence: TGTGCCAGCAGCTTAGACCCTCTCAATGAGCAGTTCTTC. It specifies CASSLDPLNEQFF.